A single sample gave rise to the 25 T cell receptor beta chains below, sequenced in a study of blood T cell repertoires in COVID-19. TCRdb's copy holds only in-frame clones and misses some; the assay was immunoSEQ multiplex PCR. The table shows about 330,000 clones, with roughly 89% occurring only once. Sequenced material: peripheral blood. All receptors come from a young man with COVID-19, enrolled during active disease.

The chain combines TRBV7-3 with TRBJ2-1, with D perhaps TRBD2 (6 bases). The CDR3 spans 14 residues. Trimming took off 2 bases at V and 5 bases at J, with 10 bases between the two ends. Germline CDR1 SGHTA, CDR2 FQGTGA. Here the CDR3 reads CASSLGGNNNEQFF. As DNA, the CDR3 is TGTGCCAGCAGCTTAGGAGGGAATAACAATGAGCAGTTCTTC.

This rearrangement joins TRBV9 to TRBJ1-5; weak D call: TRBD1 (5 bases). The CDR3 runs to 13 residues. Trimming took off 3 bases at V and 7 bases at J, with 11 bases between the two ends. The germline V gene has CDR1 SGDLS and CDR2 YYNGEE. CDR3 in amino acids: CASSAGLQQPQHF. CDR3 coding DNA: TGTGCCAGCAGCGCGGGACTTCAACAGCCCCAGCATTTT.

The rearrangement uses TRBV4-1 and TRBJ1-1; perhaps TRBD1 as D (5 bases). This CDR3 region has 14 residues. The V gene lost 8 bases and the J gene lost 2 bases, with 15 bases spanning the gap. The V gene's germline CDR1 is MGHRA and CDR2 YSYEKL. DNA of the CDR3: TGCGCCAGCTCGCTTCAGGGATTTAACACTGAAGCTTTCTTT. This translates into CASSLQGFNTEAFF.

The table lists this clone with a count of one. The rearrangement links TRBV4-1 to TRBJ2-1, with D perhaps matching TRBD1 (5 bases). The CDR3 is made up of 17 amino acids. CDR1 and CDR2 from the germline V gene are MGHRA and YSYEKL. The V and J ends lost 0 bases and 0 bases respectively, with 12 bases between them. CDR3 in amino acids: CASSQEGRASSYNEQFF. The CDR3 coding sequence is TGCGCCAGCAGCCAAGAAGGCAGGGCCAGCTCCTACAATGAGCAGTTCTTC.

V usage is TRBV9 and J usage is TRBJ1-6, with TRBD1 as a possible D gene (5 bases). Germline loops: CDR1 SGDLS, CDR2 YYNGEE. Trimming shortened V by 3 bases and J by 7 bases, and 5 bases separated the two germline ends. The CDR3 consists of 12 residues. In nucleotides, the CDR3 is TGTGCCAGCAGCGGACAGAATTCACCCCTCCACTTT. Protein: CASSGQNSPLHF.

The chain has TRBV6-5 and TRBJ2-3, with 12 nucleotides matching TRBD2. Per the germline V gene, CDR1 is MNHEY and CDR2 is SVGAGI. This CDR3 has 15 residues. V dropped 10 bases and J dropped 4; count of bases not matched to a gene: 9. CDR3 DNA sequence: TGTGCCACCAGGCGAGGACTAGCGGGGTCAGATACGCAGTATTTT. Its protein is CATRRGLAGSDTQYF.

The rearrangement joins TRBV20-1 to TRBJ1-1; tentative D call: TRBD1 (5 bases). Germline V gene sequence: CDR1 DFQATT, CDR2 SNEGSKA (reference sequence). V was pared by 3 bases and J by 0 bases, with 8 bases between. The CDR3 runs to 13 residues. CDR3 loop: CSASRGLNTEAFF. DNA of the CDR3: TGCAGTGCTAGTCGGGGGTTGAACACTGAAGCTTTCTTT.

The chain combines TRBV11-2 with TRBJ1-2, with 9 bases lining up with TRBD1. Germline-derived CDR1 and CDR2 are SGHAT and FQNNGV. V was clipped by 7 bases and J by 5 bases; unmatched bases: 17. The CDR3 runs 17 residues. The DNA of the CDR3 is TGTGCCAGCACCGCACCGCCGGGACAGGGTTTCGGTTATGGCTACACCTTC. It encodes CASTAPPGQGFGYGYTF.

This chain joins TRBV11-3 and TRBJ2-5; a weak D match, TRBD2 (5 bases). CDR1 is SGHNT, CDR2 YENEEA, per germline. CDR3 length: 15 residues. V was cut by 4 bases and J by 4 bases, with 16 bases left in between. The CDR3 nucleotides read TGTGCCAGCAGCTCCGGGGTTTCCCGGGGAGAGACCCAGTACTTC. Translating it yields CASSSGVSRGETQYF.

V is TRBV6-6 and J is TRBJ2-7, with D tentatively TRBD2 (5 bases). V lost 7 bases, J lost 3 bases, and 16 bases lay in between. Germline V gene sequence: CDR1 MNHNY, CDR2 SVGAGI (reference sequence). This CDR3 comprises 14 residues. CDR3 region: CASKTTAAGYEQYF. CDR3 nucleotide sequence: TGTGCCAGCAAAACTACAGCGGCAGGCTACGAGCAGTACTTC.

In its sample, this clone was seen once. This sequence joins TRBV3-1 (or the pseudogene TRBV3-2) and TRBJ1-1; possibly TRBD1 for D (6 bases). Germline assignment: CDR1 LGHDT and CDR2 YNNKEL (reference sequence). Trimming stripped 6 bases from V and 0 bases from J, with 11 bases between. This CDR3 comprises 14 residues. The CDR3 loop reads CASRDRTVNTEAFF. CDR3 nucleotide sequence: TGTGCCAGCAGGGATAGGACAGTGAACACTGAAGCTTTCTTT.

This clone was detected only once. V usage is TRBV28 and J usage is TRBJ2-7, with D tentatively TRBD1 (6 bases). CDR1 is MDHEN, CDR2 SYDVKM, per germline. V lost 2 bases, J lost 4 bases, and 18 bases lay in between. This CDR3 contains 16 residues. The CDR3 sequence is CASSLSSAQGRYEQYF. As DNA, the CDR3 is TGTGCCAGCAGTTTAAGTAGTGCGCAGGGGCGATACGAGCAGTACTTC.

This chain joins TRBV9 and TRBJ1-4, with TRBD1 matching over 7 bases. V trimming: 0 bases; J trimming: 7 bases; junction bases outside the gene matches: 6. The CDR3 runs to 15 residues. CDR1 SGDLS and CDR2 YYNGEE come from the germline V gene. The CDR3: CASSVDKGAGEKLFF. CDR3 nucleotide sequence: TGTGCCAGCAGCGTAGATAAGGGGGCGGGTGAAAAACTGTTTTTT.

Only one count was recorded for this clone. The chain couples TRBV10-3 to TRBJ1-4; D is perhaps TRBD1 (6 bases). The CDR3 contains 15 residues. Per germline, CDR1 ENHRY and CDR2 SYGVKD. The germline V and J ends were trimmed by 2 bases and 8 bases, with 15 bases remaining between them. CDR3 sequence (DNA): TGTGCCATCAGTGAGACACAGGGTTTCGGGGAAAAACTGTTTTTT. Protein sequence: CAISETQGFGEKLFF.

The chain recombines TRBV5-8 with TRBJ2-3; D perhaps matches TRBD2 (6 bases). The V gene's germline CDR1 is SGHTS and CDR2 YDEGEE. CDR3 length: 13 amino acids. The CDR3 protein is CAARAGFTDTQYF. CDR3 DNA: TGTGCAGCAAGGGCGGGGTTCACAGATACGCAGTATTTT.

V gene TRBV18 combines with J gene TRBJ1-3, with D possibly matching TRBD1 (6 bases). V was pared by 3 bases and J by 10 bases, with 13 bases between. CDR1 is KGHSH, CDR2 LQKENI, per germline. There are 13 residues in the CDR3. The CDR3 DNA sequence: TGTGCCAGCTCACCCGAACAGGGAGGGACCATATATTTT. Residues: CASSPEQGGTIYF. Together with reference TRBV18 and TRBJ1-3, the CDR3 gives the full variable domain: NAGVMQNPRHLVRRRGQEARLRCSPMKGHSHVYWYRQLPEEGLKFMVYLQKENIIDESGMPKERFSAEFPKEGPSILRIQQVVRGDSAAYFCASSPEQGGTIYFGEGSWLTVV.

In its sample, this clone was seen a few times. The chain links TRBV13 to TRBJ2-2; 10 bases are a match to TRBD1. The length of the CDR3 is 16 residues. CDR1 is PRHDT, CDR2 FYEKMQ, per germline (reference sequence). The J segment lost 4 bases and the V segment lost 2 bases, leaving 4 bases of the junction unmatched. CDR3 coding DNA: TGTGCCAGCAGCTTACAGGGACAGGGGTTCACCGGGGAGCTGTTTTTT. Translation gives CASSLQGQGFTGELFF. Complete variable domain (other parts from reference TRBV13 and TRBJ2-2): AAGVIQSPRHLIKEKRETATLKCYPIPRHDTVYWYQQGPGQDPQFLISFYEKMQSDKGSIPDRFSAQQFSDYHSELNMSSLELGDSALYFCASSLQGQGFTGELFFGEGSRLTVL.

The chain carries TRBV5-1 and TRBJ2-3; 12 bases map to TRBD2. Trimming removed 4 bases from V and 4 bases from J; junction bases left unmatched: 13. CDR3 length equals 18 residues. Germline loops: CDR1 SGHRS, CDR2 YFSETQ. The CDR3 spells CASSPSPTSGSGADTQYF. In DNA form, the CDR3 reads TGCGCCAGCAGCCCATCTCCGACTAGCGGGAGTGGTGCAGATACGCAGTATTTT.

This chain links TRBV3-1 (or the pseudogene TRBV3-2) with TRBJ2-7, with 7 bases aligning to TRBD1. This CDR3 contains 13 residues. The ends lost 3 bases at V and 4 bases at J; junction bases unmatched: 3. The germline gives CDR1 LGHDT, CDR2 YNNKEL (reference sequence). The CDR3 coding sequence is TGTGCCAGCAGCCAGGGACAGCATTACGAGCAGTACTTC. Encoded protein: CASSQGQHYEQYF.

V usage is TRBV7-9 and J usage is TRBJ2-7; no clear D. This CDR3 is built from 11 residues. Germline CDR1 SEHNR, CDR2 FQNEAQ (reference sequence). V was pared by 5 bases and J by 2 bases, with 4 bases between. The CDR3 is CASSPAYEQYF. Here the CDR3 DNA reads TGTGCCAGCAGCCCAGCCTACGAGCAGTACTTC.

The chain uses TRBV4-2 and TRBJ1-1; TRBD1 is a possible D gene (6 bases). The CDR3 is made up of 15 amino acids. With 0 bases removed from V and 0 bases from J, the gap between germline ends came to 8 bases. Germline CDR1 LGHNA, CDR2 YNFKEQ. DNA of the CDR3: TGTGCCAGCAGCCAAGAGGGACACCTGAACACTGAAGCTTTCTTT. Translating it yields CASSQEGHLNTEAFF.

This chain joins TRBV6-4 and TRBJ2-2; TRBD1 might be the D (5 bases). The CDR3 loop spans 16 amino acids. CDR1 and CDR2 (germline): MRHNA, SNTAGT. Trimming took off 5 bases at V and 4 bases at J, with 17 bases between the two ends. The CDR3 region has the DNA TGTGCCAGCAGTCGCCAGGGTCCGACGGGCACCGGGGAGCTGTTTTTT. Translating gives CASSRQGPTGTGELFF.

The chain recombines TRBV2 with TRBJ2-7; 13 nucleotides match TRBD2. This CDR3 spans 14 amino acids. V lost 7 bases and J lost 4; bases outside the gene matches: 4. Germline V gene lookup returns CDR1 SNHLY and CDR2 FYNNEI. The CDR3 bases are TGTGCCAGCACTGAGACTAGCGGGAGGTACGAGCAGTACTTC. Its translation is CASTETSGRYEQYF.

The chain joins TRBV18 to TRBJ1-2, with a possible D match to TRBD1 (6 bases). Germline assignment: CDR1 KGHSH and CDR2 LQKENI. The length of the CDR3 is 15 residues. V was trimmed by 3 bases and J by 5 bases, leaving 16 bases between them. Here the CDR3 reads CASSPRQVETYGYTF. Written as DNA, the CDR3 is TGTGCCAGCTCACCGAGACAGGTCGAAACTTATGGCTACACCTTC.

The V gene is TRBV19, the J gene TRBJ1-2, with D perhaps matching TRBD1 (5 bases). This CDR3 has 14 amino acids. Germline V gives CDR1 LNHDA, CDR2 SQIVND (reference sequence). V was clipped by 8 bases and J by 0 bases, with 13 bases between them. The CDR3 sequence: CASLRAGANYGYTF. The DNA of the CDR3 is TGTGCCAGTCTCAGGGCGGGGGCTAACTATGGCTACACCTTC.